Shown below are 7 T cell receptor beta chains from a single sample sequenced in a study of cytomegalovirus exposure and HLA in healthy donors. Clones were read by immunoSEQ multiplex PCR, and TCRdb kept only the in-frame ones, dropping some. The table records 200,000 or so clones, 84% of them present only once. Sample: PBMCs. Source of these receptors: a man aged 18 to 35 in good health and CMV-seropositive.

The rearrangement links TRBV30 to TRBJ1-4; the D is unclear. Deletions cut 3 bases from V and 0 bases from J, with 14 bases between. The CDR3 is 16 amino acids. The germline V gene has CDR1 GTSNPN and CDR2 SVGIG (reference sequence). The CDR3: CAWRHGVSATNEKLFF. The CDR3 coding sequence is TGTGCCTGGAGGCACGGAGTTAGTGCAACTAATGAAAAACTGTTTTTT.

The chain has TRBV6-1 and TRBJ2-3; TRBD2 aligns across 8 bases. Germline loops: CDR1 MNHNS, CDR2 SASEGT. CDR3 length: 15 amino acids. Germline trimming cut 7 bases from V and 3 bases from J; bases unmatched to any gene: 9. This CDR3 reads CASTRAGERTDTQYF. The DNA of the CDR3 is TGTGCCAGCACACGAGCGGGAGAAAGGACAGATACGCAGTATTTT.

The chain recombines TRBV7-2 with TRBJ2-7; TRBD1 is a possible D gene (6 bases). This CDR3 contains 15 residues. Trimming shortened V by 0 bases and J by 3 bases, and 12 bases separated the two germline ends. CDR1 and CDR2 (germline): SGHTA, FQGNSA. CDR3 in DNA: TGTGCCAGCAGCTTAGCTCCTCCGGACAGCTACGAGCAGTACTTC. Its translation: CASSLAPPDSYEQYF.

The V call is TRBV6-6, the J call TRBJ2-7; 9 nucleotides match TRBD2. V gave up 10 bases and J gave up 6 bases; unmatched junction bases: 19. The germline V gene has CDR1 MNHNY and CDR2 SVGAGI (reference sequence). The CDR3 is 16 residues long. The CDR3 sequence: CATTAVAGAILSEQYF. In nucleotides, the CDR3 is TGTGCCACCACCGCCGTAGCGGGAGCCATCCTATCCGAGCAGTACTTC.

The rearrangement links TRBV18 to TRBJ2-7, with 9 bases matching TRBD2. The germline gives CDR1 KGHSH, CDR2 LQKENI. Trimming cost V 3 bases and J 6 bases; bases outside gene matches: 9. The CDR3 spans 15 residues. As DNA, the CDR3 is TGTGCCAGCTCACCCACGGGGACTAGCTGGTCCGAGCAGTACTTC. Protein: CASSPTGTSWSEQYF.

This clone was recorded only once. The chain has TRBV2 and TRBJ2-7; D is unclear. Trimming removed 3 bases from V and 3 bases from J, with 9 bases in between. CDR3 size: 13 residues. CDR1 and CDR2 (germline): SNHLY, FYNNEI. CDR3 sequence reads: CASSDLTIYEQYF. The CDR3 DNA sequence: TGTGCCAGCAGTGATCTGACAATCTACGAGCAGTACTTC.

The chain has TRBV21-1 and TRBJ2-7; TRBD2, as called in the table, went unchecked against the DNA. TRBV21-1 is a pseudogene locus. This CDR3 has 14 amino acids. The CDR3 protein is CASSKTRTSYEQYF. The CDR3 DNA is TGTGCCAGCAGCAAGACTAGGACCTCTTACGAGCAGTACTTC.